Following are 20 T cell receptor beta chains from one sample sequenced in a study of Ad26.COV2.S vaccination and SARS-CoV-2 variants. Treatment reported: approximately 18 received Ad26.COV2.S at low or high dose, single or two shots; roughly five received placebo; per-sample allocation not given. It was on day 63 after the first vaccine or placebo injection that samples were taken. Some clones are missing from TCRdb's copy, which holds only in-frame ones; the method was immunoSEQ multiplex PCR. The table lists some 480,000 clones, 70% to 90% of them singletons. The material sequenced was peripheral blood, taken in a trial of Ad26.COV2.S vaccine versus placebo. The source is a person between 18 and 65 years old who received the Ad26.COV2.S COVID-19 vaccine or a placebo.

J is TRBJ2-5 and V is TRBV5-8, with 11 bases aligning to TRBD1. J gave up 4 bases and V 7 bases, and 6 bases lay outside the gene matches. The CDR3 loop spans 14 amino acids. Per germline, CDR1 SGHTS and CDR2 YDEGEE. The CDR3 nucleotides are TGTGCCAGCCAGGGACAGGGGGTCGTAGAGACCCAGTACTTC. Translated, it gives CASQGQGVVETQYF.

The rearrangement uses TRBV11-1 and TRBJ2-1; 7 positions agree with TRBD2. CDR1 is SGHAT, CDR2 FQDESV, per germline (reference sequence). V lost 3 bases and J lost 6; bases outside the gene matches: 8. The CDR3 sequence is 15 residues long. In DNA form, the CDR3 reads TGTGCCAGCAGCTTGGGTGCGGGAGTAGGCAATGAGCAGTTCTTC. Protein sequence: CASSLGAGVGNEQFF.

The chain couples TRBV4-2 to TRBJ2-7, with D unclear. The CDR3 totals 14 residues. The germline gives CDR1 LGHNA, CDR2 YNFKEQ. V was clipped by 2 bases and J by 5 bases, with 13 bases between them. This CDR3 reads CASSQPSRPHEQYF. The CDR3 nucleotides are TGTGCCAGCAGCCAACCGTCCCGACCTCACGAGCAGTACTTC.

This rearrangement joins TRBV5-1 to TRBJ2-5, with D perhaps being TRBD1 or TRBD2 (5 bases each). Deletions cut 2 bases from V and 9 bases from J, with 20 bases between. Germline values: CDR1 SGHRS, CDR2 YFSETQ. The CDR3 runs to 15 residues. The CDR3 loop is CASSFHLGPLQPQYF. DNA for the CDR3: TGCGCCAGCAGCTTCCACTTGGGACCTCTACAGCCCCAGTACTTC.

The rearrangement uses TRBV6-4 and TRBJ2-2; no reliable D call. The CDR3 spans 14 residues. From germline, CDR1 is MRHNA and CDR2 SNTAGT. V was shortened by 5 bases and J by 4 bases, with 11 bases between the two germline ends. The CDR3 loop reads CASSLVWGTGELFF. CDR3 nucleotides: TGTGCCAGCAGTCTGGTTTGGGGCACCGGGGAGCTGTTTTTT.

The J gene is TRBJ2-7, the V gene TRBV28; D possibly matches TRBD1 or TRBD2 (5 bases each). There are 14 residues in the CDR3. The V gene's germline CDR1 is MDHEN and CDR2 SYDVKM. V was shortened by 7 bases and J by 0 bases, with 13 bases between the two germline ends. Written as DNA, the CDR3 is TGTGCCAGCAATTCGGGACCTCGCTCCTACGAGCAGTACTTC. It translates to CASNSGPRSYEQYF.

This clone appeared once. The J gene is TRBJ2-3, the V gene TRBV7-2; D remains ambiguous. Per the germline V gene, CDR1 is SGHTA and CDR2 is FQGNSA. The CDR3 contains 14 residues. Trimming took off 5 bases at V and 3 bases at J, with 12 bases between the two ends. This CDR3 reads CASSPERLTDTQYF. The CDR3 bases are TGTGCCAGCAGCCCGGAGAGGTTAACAGATACGCAGTATTTT.

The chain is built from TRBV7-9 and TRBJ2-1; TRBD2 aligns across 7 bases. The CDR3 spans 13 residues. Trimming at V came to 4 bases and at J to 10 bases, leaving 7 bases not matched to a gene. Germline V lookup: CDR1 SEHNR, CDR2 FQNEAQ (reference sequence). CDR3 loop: CASSSPTSLEQFF. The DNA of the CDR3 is TGTGCCAGCAGCTCCCCGACTAGCCTAGAGCAGTTCTTC.

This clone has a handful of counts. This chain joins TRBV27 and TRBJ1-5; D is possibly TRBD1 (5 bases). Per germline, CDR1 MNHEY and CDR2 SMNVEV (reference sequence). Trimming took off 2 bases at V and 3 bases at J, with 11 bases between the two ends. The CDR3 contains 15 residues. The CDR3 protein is CASSLGTPNNQPQHF. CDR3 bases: TGTGCCAGCAGTTTAGGGACTCCAAACAATCAGCCCCAGCATTTT.

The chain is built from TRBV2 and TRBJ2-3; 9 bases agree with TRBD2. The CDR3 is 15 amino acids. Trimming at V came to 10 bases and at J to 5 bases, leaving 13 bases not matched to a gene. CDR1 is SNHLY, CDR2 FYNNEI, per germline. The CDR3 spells CAIGGIAGELDTQYF. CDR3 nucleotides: TGTGCCATCGGGGGGATAGCGGGAGAGCTAGATACGCAGTATTTT.

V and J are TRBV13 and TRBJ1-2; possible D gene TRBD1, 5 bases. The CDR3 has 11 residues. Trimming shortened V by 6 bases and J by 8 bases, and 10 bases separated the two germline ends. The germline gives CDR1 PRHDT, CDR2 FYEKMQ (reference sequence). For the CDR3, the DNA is TGTGCCAGCAGTACTAGGGGAGGCTACACCTTC. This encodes CASSTRGGYTF.

CDR3 in amino acids: CASSPGGGSEQYF. CDR3 coding DNA: TGTGCCAGCAGCCCGGGCGGGGGGAGCGAGCAGTACTTC. The gene calls are TRBV14 and TRBJ2-7; 8 nucleotides line up with TRBD2. Germline trimming cut 4 bases from V and 6 bases from J; bases unmatched to any gene: 5. The CDR3 length is 13 residues. Germline V gene sequence: CDR1 SGHDN, CDR2 FVKESK.

The DNA for the CDR3 is TGTGCCAGCAGTTCATGCAGGGGGCGGGTTTACGAGCAGTACTTC. It codes for CASSSCRGRVYEQYF. The J gene is TRBJ2-7, the V gene TRBV6-7; 8 nucleotides match TRBD1. TRBV6-7 has ORF status, its function being uncertain. V lost 4 bases and J lost 4; bases outside the gene matches: 9. The CDR3 contains 15 residues.

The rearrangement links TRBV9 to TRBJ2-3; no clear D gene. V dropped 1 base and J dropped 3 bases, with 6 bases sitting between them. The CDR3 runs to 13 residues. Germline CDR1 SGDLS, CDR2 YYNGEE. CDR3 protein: CASSVTRTDTQYF. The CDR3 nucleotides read TGTGCCAGCAGCGTAACCCGGACAGATACGCAGTATTTT.

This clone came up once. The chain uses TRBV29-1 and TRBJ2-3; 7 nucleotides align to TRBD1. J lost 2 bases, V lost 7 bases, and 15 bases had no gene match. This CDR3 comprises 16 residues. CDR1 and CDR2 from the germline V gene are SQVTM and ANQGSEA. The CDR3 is CSAIEGATFNTDTQYF. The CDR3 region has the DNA TGCAGCGCGATCGAGGGGGCCACCTTTAACACAGATACGCAGTATTTT.

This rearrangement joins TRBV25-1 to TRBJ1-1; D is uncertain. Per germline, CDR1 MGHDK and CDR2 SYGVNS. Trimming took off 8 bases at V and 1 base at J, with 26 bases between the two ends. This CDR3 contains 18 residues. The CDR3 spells CASPDLFGRKTWNTEAFF. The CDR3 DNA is TGTGCCAGCCCAGATCTGTTTGGACGAAAAACATGGAACACTGAAGCTTTCTTT.

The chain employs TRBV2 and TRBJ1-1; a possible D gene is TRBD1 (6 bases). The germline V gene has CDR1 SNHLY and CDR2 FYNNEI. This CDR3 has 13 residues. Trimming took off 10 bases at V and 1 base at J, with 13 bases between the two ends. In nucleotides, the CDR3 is TGTGCCATCCTGGACAGTAAGAACACTGAAGCTTTCTTT. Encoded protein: CAILDSKNTEAFF.

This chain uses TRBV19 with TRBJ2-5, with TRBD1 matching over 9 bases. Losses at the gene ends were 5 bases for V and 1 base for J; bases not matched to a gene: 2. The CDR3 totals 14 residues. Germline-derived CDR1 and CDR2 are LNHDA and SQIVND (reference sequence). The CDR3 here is CASSVTGGQETQYF. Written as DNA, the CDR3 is TGTGCCAGTAGTGTGACAGGGGGCCAAGAGACCCAGTACTTC.

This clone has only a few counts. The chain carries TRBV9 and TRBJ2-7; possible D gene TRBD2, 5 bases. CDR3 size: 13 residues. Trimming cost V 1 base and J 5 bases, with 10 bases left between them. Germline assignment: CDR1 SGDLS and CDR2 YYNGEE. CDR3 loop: CASSVSWGDEQYF. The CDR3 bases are TGTGCCAGCAGCGTAAGCTGGGGAGACGAGCAGTACTTC.

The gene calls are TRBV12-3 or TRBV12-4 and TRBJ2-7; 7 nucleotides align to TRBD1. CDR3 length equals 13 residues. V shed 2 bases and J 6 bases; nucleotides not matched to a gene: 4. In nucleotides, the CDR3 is TGTGCCAGCAGTTTACGACAGGGACGCGAGCAGTACTTC. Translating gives CASSLRQGREQYF.